The 26 T cell receptor beta chains reported below all come from one sample, sequenced in a study of blood T cell repertoires in COVID-19. The assay was immunoSEQ multiplex PCR, and TCRdb's table has in-frame clones only and misses some. The sample includes roughly 270,000 clones, nearly 90% of them seen just once. Source material: peripheral blood. These TCRs come from a man between 18 and 35 years old with active or convalescent COVID-19.

This clone appeared a few times. The rearrangement links TRBV10-3 to TRBJ2-5; maybe TRBD2 (5 bases). The V gene lost 4 bases and the J gene lost 2 bases, with 5 bases spanning the gap. This CDR3 contains 12 residues. In germline, CDR1 is ENHRY, CDR2 SYGVKD. The CDR3 reads CAISGEQETQYF. The CDR3 coding sequence is TGTGCCATCAGTGGGGAGCAAGAGACCCAGTACTTC.

This clone was seen a handful of times. The chain couples TRBV29-1 to TRBJ2-1; D is unclear. Trimming removed 2 bases from V and 5 bases from J, with 10 bases in between. The germline V gene has CDR1 SQVTM and CDR2 ANQGSEA. This CDR3 is 13 amino acids long. CDR3: CSVEFWQNNEQFF. In nucleotides, the CDR3 is TGCAGCGTTGAATTCTGGCAAAACAATGAGCAGTTCTTC.

The J gene is TRBJ1-1, the V gene TRBV5-1, with 7 positions matching TRBD1. Looked up from germline, CDR1 is SGHRS and CDR2 is YFSETQ. V shed 0 bases, J shed 0 bases, and the junction held 8 bases outside the gene matches. This CDR3 contains 17 residues. DNA of the CDR3: TGCGCCAGCAGCTTGGTCCCAGGGGGGTTCATGAACACTGAAGCTTTCTTT. Amino acid sequence: CASSLVPGGFMNTEAFF.

The V and J genes are TRBV5-1 and TRBJ2-2; 7 nucleotides align to TRBD1. The CDR3 length is 17 residues. With 4 bases clipped from V and 0 bases from J, the junction kept 9 bases outside the gene matches. Looked up from germline, CDR1 is SGHRS and CDR2 is YFSETQ. The CDR3 DNA sequence: TGCGCCAGCAGCCTTCTTCCGGGACAGACGAACACCGGGGAGCTGTTTTTT. Amino acids: CASSLLPGQTNTGELFF.

The chain combines TRBV7-9 with TRBJ1-1; D remains ambiguous. The length of the CDR3 is 12 residues. The germline V gene encodes CDR1 SEHNR and CDR2 FQNEAQ (reference sequence). Trimming removed 5 bases from V and 2 bases from J, with 6 bases in between. CDR3 sequence: CASSPVNTEAFF. The CDR3 DNA reads TGTGCCAGCAGCCCTGTTAACACTGAAGCTTTCTTT.

This chain connects TRBV4-3 to TRBJ1-2, with 8 positions matching TRBD1. V lost 3 bases and J lost 5; bases outside the gene matches: 2. This CDR3 spans 13 amino acids. Germline V gene data show CDR1 as LGHNA and CDR2 as YSLEER. The CDR3 sequence is CASSHGQGYGYTF. DNA of the CDR3: TGCGCCAGCAGCCACGGACAGGGTTATGGCTACACCTTC.

The chain carries TRBV6-2 or TRBV6-3 and TRBJ2-5; 9 bases agree with TRBD2. This CDR3 has 14 residues. CDR1 and CDR2 from the germline V gene are MNHEY and SVGEGT. Trimming removed 6 bases from V and 5 bases from J; junction bases left unmatched: 7. CDR3 protein: CASSLAGADETQYF. CDR3 coding DNA: TGTGCCAGCAGCTTAGCGGGGGCCGACGAGACCCAGTACTTC.

The table lists this clone with a count of one. This sample includes further DNA sequences coding for the same CDR3. The CDR3 coding sequence is TGTGCCAGCAGCTTGGGACAGGGAAATCAGCCCCAGCATTTT. The encoded protein is CASSLGQGNQPQHF. This sequence joins TRBV7-2 and TRBJ1-5; 9 positions agree with TRBD1. The ends lost 3 bases at V and 4 bases at J; junction bases unmatched: 1. There are 14 residues in the CDR3. The germline gives CDR1 SGHTA, CDR2 FQGNSA.

This chain joins TRBV5-4 and TRBJ2-3, with TRBD2 identical over 9 bases. The trim removed 7 bases at V and 7 bases at J, leaving 16 bases unmatched. Germline CDR1 reads SGHNT; CDR2 reads YYREEE (reference sequence). The CDR3 is made up of 16 amino acids. CDR3 loop: CASGREGRGGPYTQYF. The DNA for the CDR3 is TGTGCCAGCGGCCGGGAGGGGCGGGGGGGCCCCTATACGCAGTATTTT.

The genes are TRBV4-1 and TRBJ2-7; 7 nucleotides agree with TRBD1. The CDR3 is made up of 14 amino acids. Germline V CDR1 and CDR2: MGHRA, YSYEKL. V gave up 2 bases and J gave up 2 bases; unmatched junction bases: 3. The CDR3 bases are TGCGCCAGCAGCCAACCCGGGACAGCCTACGAGCAGTACTTC. Amino acids: CASSQPGTAYEQYF.

The V and J genes are TRBV6-5 and TRBJ2-7, with a tentative D call TRBD2 (6 bases). Between the trimmed V and J ends, which lost 10 bases and 2 bases, there was a span of 18 bases. Germline V gives CDR1 MNHEY, CDR2 SVGAGI. CDR3 length: 14 residues. In DNA form, the CDR3 reads TGTGCCACCCGAAATTCGGGACTCCCCTACGAGCAGTACTTC. It encodes CATRNSGLPYEQYF.

The chain employs TRBV4-1 and TRBJ2-7; 8 bases align to TRBD1. The CDR3 is made up of 14 amino acids. Germline loops: CDR1 MGHRA, CDR2 YSYEKL. V was clipped by 4 bases and J by 4 bases; unmatched bases: 6. CDR3 in DNA: TGCGCCAGCAGCCTAGACAGGGGACGATACGAGCAGTACTTC. It yields the protein CASSLDRGRYEQYF.

A word on this clone: At one boundary the junction diverges from the germline segment, which might be a read error. This CDR3 is CASSDYRTEPANF. The CDR3, as DNA: TGCGCCAGCAGTGACTACAGGACAGAGCCGGCGAATTTC. The chain recombines TRBV10-1 with TRBJ1-2; weak D call: TRBD1 (6 bases). The CDR3 consists of 13 residues. The germline V gene has CDR1 WNHNN and CDR2 SYGVQD (reference sequence).

V gene TRBV21-1 combines with J gene TRBJ1-2; the table's D call, TRBD1, has no DNA check behind it. TRBV21-1 is listed as a pseudogene. CDR3 length equals 15 residues. The CDR3: CASKPGQDLNYGYTF. For the CDR3, the DNA is TGTGCCAGCAAACCGGGACAGGACCTTAACTATGGCTACACCTTC.

A few counts support this clone. The chain links TRBV5-1 to TRBJ1-4; D not certain. In germline, CDR1 is SGHRS, CDR2 YFSETQ. CDR3 length: 14 amino acids. V dropped 0 bases and J dropped 3 bases, with 6 bases sitting between them. CDR3 nucleotide sequence: TGCGCCAGCAGCTTGGAACGGGCTAATGAAAAACTGTTTTTT. Its translation is CASSLERANEKLFF.

The CDR3 protein is CAISATGGQETQYF. The CDR3 region has the DNA TGTGCCATCAGTGCGACAGGGGGCCAAGAGACCCAGTACTTC. The V call is TRBV10-3, the J call TRBJ2-5; 9 nucleotides line up with TRBD1. This CDR3 has 14 residues. J gave up 1 base and V 4 bases, and 1 base lay outside the gene matches. CDR1 and CDR2 from the germline V gene are ENHRY and SYGVKD.

This clone was seen just once. The V gene is TRBV29-1, the J gene TRBJ2-7, with D unresolved. This CDR3 comprises 10 residues. V dropped 3 bases and J dropped 5 bases, with 5 bases sitting between them. Looked up from germline, CDR1 is SQVTM and CDR2 is ANQGSEA. In nucleotides, the CDR3 is TGCAGCGTTGATTCGGACGAGCAGTACTTC. The encoded protein is CSVDSDEQYF.

The chain is built from TRBV5-1 and TRBJ1-2; D remains ambiguous. Germline V gives CDR1 SGHRS, CDR2 YFSETQ. The CDR3 runs 16 residues. Trimming left V 1 base short and J 5 bases short, with 18 bases between. CDR3 sequence reads: CASSLTGDGLPYGYTF. The DNA for the CDR3 is TGCGCCAGCAGCTTGACCGGCGACGGGTTACCATATGGCTACACCTTC.

This clone was picked up many times. The rearrangement uses TRBV19 and TRBJ2-1; TRBD1 matches at 7 bases. V lost 5 bases to trimming and J lost 9 bases; unmatched junction nucleotides: 19. Germline lookup yields CDR1 LNHDA and CDR2 SQIVND (reference sequence). The CDR3 runs to 17 residues. The chain's CDR3 is CASSQGGWASNFGEQFF. The CDR3, as DNA: TGTGCCAGTAGTCAAGGGGGCTGGGCCTCAAATTTTGGTGAGCAGTTCTTC.

The chain is built from TRBV9 and TRBJ2-3; 10 bases are shared with TRBD2. Germline trimming cut 3 bases from V and 1 base from J; bases unmatched to any gene: 2. This CDR3 region has 15 residues. CDR1 and CDR2 (germline): SGDLS, YYNGEE. The CDR3 nucleotides read TGTGCCAGCAGCGCGAGCGGGGGGGGCACAGATACGCAGTATTTT. This encodes CASSASGGGTDTQYF.

The CDR3 coding sequence is TGTGCCATCAGCCACACATTAAAACGACAGGGTCGAACGACGGTAATTTATGGCTACACCTTC. It specifies CAISHTLKRQGRTTVIYGYTF. This chain joins TRBV10-3 and TRBJ1-2, with 7 bases lining up with TRBD1. The CDR3 has 21 amino acids. The germline gives CDR1 ENHRY, CDR2 SYGVKD. V gave up 6 bases and J gave up 5 bases; unmatched junction bases: 30.

The V call is TRBV5-6, the J call TRBJ1-5, with D uncertain. The germline V gene has CDR1 SGHDT and CDR2 YYEEEE. There are 14 residues in the CDR3. V was shortened by 0 bases and J by 4 bases, with 8 bases between the two germline ends. The CDR3 coding sequence is TGTGCCAGCAGCTTGGGCGGGGATAATCAGCCCCAGCATTTT. Residues: CASSLGGDNQPQHF.

The V and J genes are TRBV29-1 and TRBJ1-1; D not certain. V shed 1 base and J shed 11 bases, with 11 bases lying between them. Germline V gives CDR1 SQVTM, CDR2 ANQGSEA. This CDR3 is built from 11 residues. In nucleotides, the CDR3 is TGCAGCGTTGAAGTAGGAGGTCACGCTTTCTTT. This translates into CSVEVGGHAFF.

V and J are TRBV20-1 and TRBJ1-5, with D perhaps TRBD1 (5 bases). Germline CDR1 is DFQATT and CDR2 is SNEGSKA (reference sequence). V was trimmed by 3 bases and J by 6 bases, leaving 18 bases between them. The CDR3 consists of 15 residues. The CDR3 reads CSASEAGYLFQPQHF. CDR3 coding DNA: TGCAGTGCTAGTGAGGCAGGGTATCTGTTTCAGCCCCAGCATTTT.

CDR3 sequence: CASSESAGPNTGELFF. CDR3 bases: TGTGCCAGCAGTGAATCGGCGGGACCTAACACCGGGGAGCTGTTTTTT. This chain connects TRBV25-1 to TRBJ2-2; D is possibly TRBD2 (6 bases). The CDR3 is 16 amino acids. The V gene's germline CDR1 is MGHDK and CDR2 SYGVNS. V was trimmed by 1 base and J by 2 bases, leaving 11 bases between them.

V and J are TRBV5-1 and TRBJ2-5; the D gene is possibly TRBD1 (6 bases). CDR1 SGHRS and CDR2 YFSETQ come from the germline V gene. The CDR3 extends over 13 amino acids. V was cut by 3 bases and J by 2 bases, with 8 bases left in between. As DNA, the CDR3 is TGCGCCAGCAGCTGGGACACACAAGAGACCCAGTACTTC. It specifies CASSWDTQETQYF.